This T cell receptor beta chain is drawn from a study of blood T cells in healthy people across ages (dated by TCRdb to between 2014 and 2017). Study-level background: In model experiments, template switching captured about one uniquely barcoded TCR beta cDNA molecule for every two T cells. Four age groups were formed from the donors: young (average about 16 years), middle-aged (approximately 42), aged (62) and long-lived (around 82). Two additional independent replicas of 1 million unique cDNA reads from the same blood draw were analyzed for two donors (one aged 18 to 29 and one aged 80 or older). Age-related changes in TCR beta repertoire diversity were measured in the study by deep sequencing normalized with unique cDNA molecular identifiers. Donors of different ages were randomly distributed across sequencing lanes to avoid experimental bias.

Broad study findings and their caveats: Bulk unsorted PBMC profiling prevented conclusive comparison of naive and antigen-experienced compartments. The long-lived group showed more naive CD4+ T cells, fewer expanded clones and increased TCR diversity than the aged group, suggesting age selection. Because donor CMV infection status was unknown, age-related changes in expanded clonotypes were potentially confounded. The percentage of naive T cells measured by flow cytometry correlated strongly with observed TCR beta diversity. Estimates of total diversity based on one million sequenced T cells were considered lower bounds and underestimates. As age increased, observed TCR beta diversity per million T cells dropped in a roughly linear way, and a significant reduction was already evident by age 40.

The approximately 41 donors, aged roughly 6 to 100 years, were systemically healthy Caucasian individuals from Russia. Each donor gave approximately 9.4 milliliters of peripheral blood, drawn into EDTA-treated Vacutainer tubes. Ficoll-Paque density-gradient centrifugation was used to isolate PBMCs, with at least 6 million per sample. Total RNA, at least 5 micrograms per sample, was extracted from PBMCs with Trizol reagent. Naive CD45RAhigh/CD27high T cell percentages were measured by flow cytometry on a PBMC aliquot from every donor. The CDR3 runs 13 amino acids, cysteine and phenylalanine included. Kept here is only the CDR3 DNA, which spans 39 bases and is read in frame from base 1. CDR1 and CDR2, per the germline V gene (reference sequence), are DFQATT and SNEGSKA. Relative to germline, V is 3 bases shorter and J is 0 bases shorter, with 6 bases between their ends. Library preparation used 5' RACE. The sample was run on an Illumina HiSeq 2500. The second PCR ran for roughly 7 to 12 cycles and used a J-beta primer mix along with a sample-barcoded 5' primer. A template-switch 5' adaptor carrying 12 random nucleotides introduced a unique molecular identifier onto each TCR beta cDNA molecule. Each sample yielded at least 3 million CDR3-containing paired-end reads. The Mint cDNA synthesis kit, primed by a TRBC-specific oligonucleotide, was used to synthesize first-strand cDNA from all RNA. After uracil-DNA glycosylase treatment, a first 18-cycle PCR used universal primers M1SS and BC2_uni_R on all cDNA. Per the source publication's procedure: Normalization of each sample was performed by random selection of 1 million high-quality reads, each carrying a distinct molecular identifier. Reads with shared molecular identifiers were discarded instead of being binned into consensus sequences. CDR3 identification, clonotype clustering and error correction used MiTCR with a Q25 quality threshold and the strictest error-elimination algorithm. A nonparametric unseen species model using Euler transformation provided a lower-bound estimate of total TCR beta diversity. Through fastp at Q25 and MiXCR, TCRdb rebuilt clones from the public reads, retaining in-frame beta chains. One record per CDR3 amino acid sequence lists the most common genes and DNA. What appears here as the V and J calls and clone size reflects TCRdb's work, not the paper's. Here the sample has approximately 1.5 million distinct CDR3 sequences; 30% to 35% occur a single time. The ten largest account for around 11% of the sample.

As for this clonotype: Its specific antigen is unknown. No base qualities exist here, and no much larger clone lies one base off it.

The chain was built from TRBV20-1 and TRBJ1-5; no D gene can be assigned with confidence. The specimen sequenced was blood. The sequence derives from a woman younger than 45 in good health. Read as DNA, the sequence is TGCAGTGCTAGGGCTTATAGCAATCAGCCCCAGCATTTT. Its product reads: CSARAYSNQPQHF.